This T cell receptor (beta chain) emerged from a study of T cells in localized non-small cell lung cancer (dated by TCRdb to about 2020). Context from the whole study: T cell repertoires of about 230 early-stage NSCLC patients were analyzed, with tumors being compared against uninvolved tumor-adjacent lungs. A mean age of about 66 years was recorded for the NSCLC patients, of whom more than 120 were male and more than 95 were female. The cohort consisted of a few hundred treatment-naive NSCLC patients whose localized lung tumors had been resected. General study outcomes and caveats: Longer overall survival was associated with higher blood T cell density, whereas shorter survival was associated with higher adjacent-lung clonality. Because multi-region sequencing of the tumors was not done, intratumor heterogeneity could not be ruled out. Of the top 100 tumor clones, a median of approximately 60 were detected in paired uninvolved adjacent lung; around 30 were also among that lung's top 100. Because the study design was exploratory, TCR variables were selected using unadjusted p-values without false-discovery rate correction. Uninvolved tumor-adjacent lung showed the highest T cell clonality, higher than tumor, which suggests more focused antigenic responses in the adjacent lung.

To note about this clone: Its antigen has not been determined. There are no base qualities to consult, and no much larger clone falls within one base.

At diagnosis, peripheral blood, uninvolved tumor-adjacent lung and tumor were collected and were preserved as a mix of fresh-frozen and FFPE material. For TCR repertoire profiling, blood samples were analyzed in the form of peripheral blood mononuclear cells. The immunoSEQ Assay was used to sequence TCR beta CDR3 regions from DNA. In the paper's pipeline: To compute T cell density, TCR beta template counts were normalized to usable DNA, which was estimated by amplifying housekeeping genes. Using the preseqR package, richness was estimated by extrapolating to 120,000 templates for tissue samples and 400,000 templates for PBMC samples. Clonality was calculated as one minus Pielou's evenness. Tissue-enriched TCRs were identified through differential abundance testing performed on productive amino-acid clonotypes, with a minimum total count of 5 and an alpha of 0.1. The Jaccard Index and the Morisita Overlap Index were used to measure how much the repertoires overlapped between compartments. GLIPH clustered TCR beta CDR3s with public tetramer-defined viral CDR3s; viral motifs required at least three viral sequences plus V-gene enrichment. The clones in this table, taken by TCRdb from immuneACCESS, are in-frame only. Not every clone is retained; where verified, under half of the shortfall comes from an unresolved V gene, and the cause of the rest is unknown. V and J calls and clone size come straight from that table; D and trimming were deduced from the DNA. For this sample the table gives 59,000 or so clones, of which just over 90% were detected only once. Just under 20% of the sample is held by the ten biggest clonotypes.

The germline ends are 10 bases apart after V is trimmed by 4 bases and J by 4 bases. The germline V gene encodes CDR1 SGHTA and CDR2 FQGNSA. The CDR3 spans 13 residues, from the cysteine through the phenylalanine. Only the CDR3 DNA is retained, 39 bases long and in frame from the first base. The chain links TRBV7-2 with TRBJ2-5, with no confident D gene call. The sample was peripheral blood, taken before any cancer treatment. This receptor was taken from a man between 40 and 70 years old with stage I lung adenocarcinoma. This receptor has the CDR3 CASSSGPRETQYF. The DNA is as follows: TGTGCCAGCAGCTCCGGACCGAGAGAGACCCAGTACTTC.